This entry features one T cell receptor beta chain sequence. These data are taken from a study of blood T cell repertoires in COVID-19. On the study more broadly: COVID-19 samples from acute and convalescent phases originated in the United States, Italy and Spain.

V was trimmed by 7 bases and J by 4 bases, leaving 11 bases between them. The CDR3 has 13 amino acids. In germline, CDR1 is SNHLY, CDR2 FYNNEI. The repertoire was sequenced with immunoSEQ multiplex PCR; TCRdb's copy has only in-frame clones and lacks some. The table shows 250,000 or so clones, with approximately 90% occurring only once. Study members were between 18 and 89 years old and lived in roughly 24 US regions. The clonotype comes from a man in his forties who had been exposed to COVID-19. The specimen sequenced was PBMCs or T cells enriched from blood (not recorded which). The chain is built from TRBV2 and TRBJ1-3; maybe TRBD1 (5 bases). The CDR3 reads CASNSGFGNTIYF. CDR3 DNA: TGTGCCAGCAACTCAGGGTTCGGAAACACCATATATTTT.